The next 10 T cell receptor beta chains were all read from a single sample in a study of T cells in Graves' hyperthyroidism and ophthalmopathy. Amplified TCR beta CDR3 regions derived from RNA transcripts. An initial round of RT-PCR targeting the TCR CDR3 relied on the HTBI primer set. TCRdb reprocessed the multiplex PCR reads via MiXCR and lists one record per CDR3 protein. Of roughly 400,000 distinct CDR3 sequences in the sample, about 14% were seen once. The sample was blood. Receptors were obtained from a man aged 45-65 years with Graves' ophthalmopathy.

The chain uses TRBV29-1 and TRBJ2-3; TRBD2 matches 11 bases. The CDR3 loop spans 14 amino acids. The germline gives CDR1 SQVTM, CDR2 ANQGSEA. The CDR3 region is CSERVAGGPDTQYF. CDR3 DNA sequence: TGCAGTGAGAGAGTAGCGGGAGGGCCAGATACGCAGTATTTT.

The chain combines TRBV12-3 or TRBV12-4 with TRBJ1-5, with D unresolved. The CDR3 extends over 14 amino acids. V was clipped by 3 bases and J by 4 bases, with 10 bases between them. The CDR3 coding sequence is TGTGCCAGCAGTTTGAATGGAAGAAATCAGCCCCAGCATTTT. As protein: CASSLNGRNQPQHF.

This clonotype was recorded at least ten times. This chain joins TRBV9 and TRBJ2-7; D is unresolved. Germline loops: CDR1 SGDLS, CDR2 YYNGEE. Trimming removed 3 bases at V and 6 bases at J, with 13 bases between. This CDR3 comprises 13 residues. This chain's CDR3 is CASSDRAPLEQYF. In DNA form, the CDR3 reads TGTGCCAGCAGCGACCGGGCGCCTCTCGAGCAGTACTTC.

About this clonotype itself: Being one base from a much bigger clone, this may be a read error. Without the conserved terminal phenylalanine or tryptophan, this CDR3 likely stems from a read error. The rearrangement links TRBV10-3 to TRBJ2-5; D call uncertain. V lost 2 bases and J lost 2, with 3 bases in between. CDR3 length: 12 amino acids. The germline gives CDR1 ENHRY, CDR2 SYGVKD. CDR3 coding DNA: TGTGCCATCAGTGAGAGACAAGAGACCCAGTACCTC. Residues: CAISERQETQYL.

The rearrangement links TRBV19 to TRBJ2-1; TRBD2 is a possible D gene (6 bases). Per germline, CDR1 LNHDA and CDR2 SQIVND (reference sequence). This CDR3 has 14 residues. Deletions cut 7 bases from V and 2 bases from J, with 12 bases between. CDR3 bases: TGTGCCAGTAATCAGGGAGGCCCCTACAATGAGCAGTTCTTC. Its translation: CASNQGGPYNEQFF.

This clonotype was seen repeatedly, ten times or more. The chain carries TRBV11-2 and TRBJ1-5; 10 bases agree with TRBD1. The CDR3 has 14 amino acids. V shed 5 bases, J shed 6 bases, and the junction held 4 bases outside the gene matches. Germline assignment: CDR1 SGHAT and CDR2 FQNNGV. The CDR3 reads CASSKGQGFQPQHF. The CDR3 nucleotides read TGTGCCAGCAGCAAGGGACAGGGGTTTCAGCCCCAGCATTTT.

In its sample, this clonotype was seen many times. V gene TRBV5-5 combines with J gene TRBJ2-7; weak D call: TRBD2 (6 bases). This CDR3 spans 14 amino acids. Trimming removed 4 bases at V and 2 bases at J, with 13 bases between. Germline-derived CDR1 and CDR2 are SGHKS and YYEKEE (reference sequence). The CDR3 DNA sequence: TGTGCCAGCAGCGGGGAGGCGCGAGCCTACGAGCAGTACTTC. This gives the protein CASSGEARAYEQYF.

This clonotype was recorded a few times. This chain connects TRBV29-1 to TRBJ1-2, with TRBD1 identical over 8 bases. The germline gives CDR1 SQVTM, CDR2 ANQGSEA. The CDR3 has 12 residues. Trimming at V came to 6 bases and at J to 7 bases, leaving 7 bases not matched to a gene. The CDR3 DNA sequence: TGCAGCGTAGCGCGGACAGGGTTTGGCTACACCTTC. Amino acids: CSVARTGFGYTF.

The chain couples TRBV7-2 to TRBJ2-7; the D gene is possibly TRBD2 (5 bases). Germline V CDR1 and CDR2: SGHTA, FQGNSA. CDR3 length equals 14 residues. V was trimmed by 5 bases and J by 3 bases, leaving 14 bases between them. The CDR3 loop reads CASSPQAGLYEQYF. The CDR3 DNA sequence: TGTGCCAGCAGCCCCCAGGCGGGCCTCTACGAGCAGTACTTC.

Worth noting for this clonotype: Sequence at one end of the junction differs from germline and may be a read error. V usage is TRBV12-3 or TRBV12-4 and J usage is TRBJ2-2; maybe TRBD1 (6 bases). This CDR3 comprises 15 residues. The CDR3 DNA is TGTGCCAGCAGTCCGAGCCTCCGGGACACCGGGGAGCTGCTTTTT. Encoded protein: CASSPSLRDTGELLF.